The rows below give T cell receptor beta chains drawn from one sample of a study of T cells in Graves' hyperthyroidism and ophthalmopathy. TCRdb re-analysed the multiplex PCR reads in MiXCR, keeping a single row per CDR3 protein. The sample contains roughly 570,000 distinct CDR3 sequences, approximately 44% of which appear only once. Specimen: peripheral blood or thyroid tissue (not recorded which). Receptors were obtained from an adult woman with Graves' disease, either hyperthyroidism or ophthalmopathy (not recorded which). Each CDR3 is given with its conserved first and last residue. D genes are given only for firm matches. Clone size is stated in some rows and not others, as once, few, many or a class when expanded.

TRBJ1-5 | TRBV3-1 | many | NA | TGTGCCAGCAGCCAAGATCGGCCCGTGAATCAGCCCCAGCATTTT | CASSQDRPVNQPQHF
TRBJ2-7 | TRBV20-1 | NA | NA | TGCAGTGCTTCCAGGAAGGGGGAGCAGTACTTC | CSASRKGEQYF
TRBJ2-7 | TRBV10-3 | many | NA | TGTGCCATCAGTGAGGGGGTGGGAGGCCGCCCCTACGAGCAGTACTTC | CAISEGVGGRPYEQYF
TRBJ2-7 | TRBV10-3 | NA | NA | TGTGCCAGCAGTGACCTACCCAGGCACAGTCTTTACGAGCAGTACTTC | CASSDLPRHSLYEQYF
TRBJ1-2 | TRBV14 | many | NA | TGTGCCAGCAGCCAAGATCAAGCCGGTGGCTACACCTTC | CASSQDQAGGYTF
TRBJ1-5 | TRBV28 | many | NA | TGTGCCAGCAGCTTCGGGCGCGAGTTCCAGCCCCAGCATTTT | CASSFGREFQPQHF
TRBJ1-1 | TRBV14 | NA | NA | TGTGCCAGCAGCCAAGCCGGATTAGGCACTGAAGCTTTCTTT | CASSQAGLGTEAFF
TRBJ2-5 | TRBV25-1 | NA | TRBD1 | TGTGCCAGCAGTCTACAGGGGGTACGGCGGGAGACCCAGTACTTC | CASSLQGVRRETQYF
TRBJ2-7 | TRBV28 | few | NA | TGTGCCAGCAGTCCCCGGGGCGCTGGTTCCTACGAGCAGTACTTC | CASSPRGAGSYEQYF
TRBJ1-4 | TRBV15 | NA | TRBD1 | TGTGCCACCAGGGACGCCACAGGGGCTGAAAAACTGTTTTTT | CATRDATGAEKLFF
TRBJ2-7 | TRBV7-9 | many | NA | TGTGCCAGCAGCTCTAGAACCAGTTCCTACGAGCAGTACTTC | CASSSRTSSYEQYF
TRBJ2-5 | TRBV12-3/TRBV12-4 | NA | NA | TGTGCTAGCCCCCTGGGCTACCAAGAGACCCAGTACTTC | CASPLGYQETQYF
TRBJ1-1 | TRBV11-2 | NA | NA | TGTGCCAGCAGCTTAGTTGGCAGGGAGAACACTGAAGCTTTCTTT | CASSLVGRENTEAFF
TRBJ2-5 | TRBV7-8 | many | NA | TGTGCCAGCAGAGTAGGGGAGACCCAGTACTTC | CASRVGETQYF